One T cell receptor (beta chain) is described in this entry. This clonotype was seen only a few times. Its antigen is currently not known. Base qualities were left out, and no much larger clone turns up one base away. The data stem from a study of vaccination and CD4 T cells after COVID-19 (dated by TCRdb to 2022 to 2024). Regarding the research as a whole: Convalescent patients had a positive SARS-CoV-2 result on nasal swab PCR, and of these patients, several had mild disease and one had severe disease. In approximately ten COVID-19 convalescent patients and several infection-naive healthy vaccine recipients, the spike-specific CD4+ TCR repertoire before mRNA vaccination was compared with the repertoire after mRNA vaccination. Two doses of either the Pfizer-BioNTech BNT162b2 vaccine (n=8) or the Moderna mRNA-1273 vaccine (n=2) were administered to participants. Post-COVID blood samples from convalescent patients were collected a median of 101 days after diagnosis, with a range of 35 to 161 days. Six males and four females were included in the convalescent cohort, with two Hispanic individuals, seven Caucasians, two Asians and one multiracial person represented. Post-vaccine blood samples were obtained a median of approximately 70 days after the second vaccine dose, with a range of about 14 to 241 days. General conclusions and limits of the study: The median count of SARS-CoV-2-reactive clonotypes went up from around 21 after infection to 35 to 40 after vaccination, although the change was not significant. Relatively few convalescent patients were included in the study, and early timepoints after natural infection were not analyzed. In convalescent patients, nearly all vaccine-specific clones (304 of 307) were found to be mono-reactive for SARS-CoV-2 spike rather than cross-reactive with common cold coronaviruses. Among convalescent patients, a median about 87% of the SARS-CoV-2-reactive clones seen after vaccination appeared only after vaccination, which suggests priming specific to the vaccine.

Positive SARS-CoV-2 PCR tests in the convalescent patients dated from March to December 2020, before Alpha, Beta and Delta variants emerged in the United States. PBMCs were separated from whole blood using Ficoll-Paque Plus gradient centrifugation and then either used fresh or cryopreserved at -140C. The library was made by PCR. Instrument on record: Illumina iSeq 100. The study's own analysis went as follows. Non-productive sequences were filtered out, and CDR3s that did not start with C, did not end with F or W, or were shorter than 7 amino acids were discarded. Levenshtein distances (stringdist) and unrooted phylogenetic trees (ape) in R version 3.6.1 were used to assess CDR3 homology. TCRdb reworked the public reads: Q25 trimming with fastp, MiXCR clone assembly, productive beta chains retained. Rows with a matching CDR3 protein are joined into one entry that keeps the most common DNA and genes. What appears here as the V and J calls and clone size reflects TCRdb's work, not the paper's. The sample records 20,000 to 25,000 distinct CDR3 sequences, less than 75% of which are singletons. 0.99% of the sample is in the top ten clones.

From its cysteine to its phenylalanine, the CDR3 spans 13 amino acids. Kept here is only the CDR3 DNA, which spans 39 bases and is read in frame from base 1. V sheds 6 bases and J sheds 1 base, leaving 9 bases between their ends. The CDR1 and CDR2 encoded by the germline V gene are MNHNS and SASEGT. The source was CD4+ T cells from blood, collected before SARS-CoV-2 vaccination. The TCR sequence derives from a human donor who had recovered from COVID-19. Here the chain combines TRBV6-1 and TRBJ1-1, and possibly TRBD1, on 5 matching bases. The DNA reads as follows: TGTGCCAGCAGCCGGGACCCGAACACTGAAGCTTTCTTT. Its translation is CASSRDPNTEAFF.